This T cell receptor (beta chain) comes out of a study of identical twins. Regarding the study as a whole: Out-of-frame alpha sequences shared by twins showed excess low generation probability. Abundant beta clonotypes from cord blood had fewer insertions, unlike memory repertoires, which showed none.

MiXCR, applied by TCRdb to the 5' RACE reads, yields one record per CDR3 protein. The data hold 500,000 to 650,000 distinct CDR3 sequences, with about 7.1% observed a single time. V gave up 1 base and J gave up 2 bases; unmatched junction bases: 9. This CDR3 is built from 18 residues. Germline-derived CDR1 and CDR2 are DFQATT and SNEGSKA (reference sequence). This clonotype has at least ten counts. Its matching antigen is unknown. The sample also formed part of further work on yellow fever vaccine responses in identical twins.

Input material: PBMCs. The genes are TRBV20-1 and TRBJ2-1; TRBD2 agrees at 12 bases. The origin of this receptor is a woman aged 18-35 years in good health. The CDR3, as DNA: TGCAGTGCTAGAGGGGGCGTTCTAGCGGGGGGGCCCTACAATGAGCAGTTCTTC. As protein: CSARGGVLAGGPYNEQFF.